This entry is about one T cell receptor (beta chain). It has no known antigen specificity. No much larger clone exists at a distance of one base, and base qualities are not known. TCR CDR3 regions were amplified from genomic DNA by multiplex PCR using the deep immunoSEQ assay. Extracted genomic DNA from each cell subset was spread evenly across all wells of several immunoSEQ 96-well plates, with each plate serving as a replicate. For sorted subsets, roughly 200 ng genomic DNA, equal to about 30,000 T cell genomes, was loaded into each replicate PCR. Purified libraries were measured with a Qubit 3.0 fluorometer, size-checked on a Bioanalyzer 2100, and measured again with the KAPA Library Quantification kit. Each immunoSEQ 96-well plate was sequenced on its own single-read 150-cycle Illumina NextSeq 550 flow cell. Under the source paper's analysis protocol: Because the immunoSEQ output held only junctional sequences and lacked quality scores, the filtering could not match the filtering applied to full-length reads. To assign V/J genes and CDR3, sequences were annotated using PyIR, a Python wrapper for IgBLAST v1.9, with IMGT germline references. Reads were removed for weak V/J assignments (E-value above 1e-6), missing CDR3, stop codons, out-of-frame junctions, or ambiguous translated residues. V3J clonotypes were defined by identical inferred V gene, J gene, and CDR3 amino acid sequence. Percentage overlap between repertoires was computed as shared unique clonotypes divided by the size of the smaller repertoire. Three approaches were used to assess repertoire richness: RTK rarefaction, the Chao1 estimator, and Recon v2.1 estimates of unobserved clonotypes. Generation probabilities were computed with OLGA for all TCRbeta clonotypes obtained by the gDNA method from four donors. Here the immuneACCESS table is served through TCRdb, limited to in-frame sequences with V and J called. Missing clones are a known gap in these copies; in checked studies unresolved V genes cover under half, and the rest lacks a known reason. D and trimming come from the DNA, and the V and J calls and clone size come from that table. The sample contains approximately 2.3 million clones, approximately 95% of them found a single time. The top ten constitute under 0.45% of the sample.

The entry originates in a study of shared clonotypes between healthy human individuals (TCRdb year 2020). At the level of the whole study: The cohort included three men and a couple of women between 18 and 49 years of age. To estimate repertoire size and how much clonotype sharing occurs between individuals, the study deeply sequenced the blood TCR repertoires of five healthy adults. Each donor's leukapheresis produced roughly between roughly 0.9 and 8.9 billion PBMCs. Different laboratories and diverse techniques were used to prepare libraries and sequence TCR repertoires, to increase sequencing depth and limit assay-specific biases. For each donor, three plates each were used for CD4 naive and CD4 memory, two plates were used for CD8 naive, and one plate was used for CD8 memory. The paper's findings and limits, for the study overall: The genetic and exposure-history diversity represented was limited by the small number of donors. Approximately 5% of naive CD4, more than 3% of naive CD8, approximately 2% of memory CD4, and over 0.35% of memory CD8 clonotypes were shared across several donors. Pairwise subsampling indicated that sequencing depth was expected to affect the degree of clonotype sharing among donors. Naive subsets generally had larger estimated clonotype richness than memory subsets did. Incomplete sequencing was indicated by rarefaction of sorted-subset datasets, despite the large sequencing depth. Only blood was sampled, and tissue TCR repertoires likely differ from those in blood. Compared with non-shared clonotypes, clonotypes shared by all four sorted-subset donors had higher generation probabilities.

CDR1 and CDR2, per the germline V gene, are MGHDK and SYGVNS. V loses 5 bases of germline sequence and J loses 0 bases, and the interval between the two ends is 4 bases. Spanning cysteine to phenylalanine, the CDR3 consists of 12 amino acids. Only the CDR3 portion is preserved as DNA: 36 bases, with reading frame beginning at the first base. The donors were healthy, HIV-negative adults with no recently reported acute infections or vaccinations. Every donor was a Caucasian adult living in Nashville, Tennessee, USA. CD4+ T cells were enriched through magnetic negative selection, after which naive cells were positively selected on CD45RA and the remaining negative fraction served as the memory subset. Blood was obtained by leukapheresis, after which PBMCs were separated by Ficoll-Histopaque density gradient centrifugation and cryopreserved in liquid nitrogen vapor phase. Analytical flow cytometry was used to check the purity and quantity of every magnetically sorted T cell population. Genomic DNA was isolated from each sorted fraction and quantified by UV absorbance on a Nanodrop 2000c.

The source is a man between 18 and 29 years old in good health. Some clones in this sample may be carry-over from other donors' samples. Recombination connected TRBV25-1 to TRBJ1-2; the D gene identity is not certain. Material for sequencing was naive CD4+ T cells from PBMCs. The cell subset or site label for this specimen denotes: CD45RA+ positively selected. The base sequence is TGTGCCAGCAGTCGAGCTAACTATGGCTACACCTTC. Its protein is CASSRANYGYTF.